This record looks at one T cell receptor (beta chain) sequence and its context. This specimen comes from a study of blood T cell repertoires in COVID-19. Sequencing used immunoSEQ multiplex PCR; TCRdb keeps in-frame clones, though not all of them. The table lists tens of thousands of clones, approximately 86% of them singletons. The clonotype comes from a man between 60 and 75 years old with acute or convalescent COVID-19. The specimen sequenced was peripheral blood.

The DNA for the CDR3 is TGTGCCACCAGCAGACTAGGCCAGTCCTACAATGAGCAGTTCTTC. It encodes CATSRLGQSYNEQFF. The chain joins TRBV15 to TRBJ2-1; D gene uncertain. Germline-derived CDR1 and CDR2 are LNHNV and YYDKDF (reference sequence). V dropped 2 bases and J dropped 1 base, with 9 bases sitting between them. The CDR3 extends over 15 amino acids.